Presented here are 11 T cell receptor beta chains from one specimen sequenced in a study of cytomegalovirus exposure and HLA in healthy donors. It was with 60 Vbeta and 13 Jbeta primers that the PCR ran. Generated by immunoSEQ multiplex PCR, the TCRdb table keeps only in-frame clones and is missing some. The sample comprises under 200,000 clones, over 75% of which are singletons, and 1% rests with the top ten. Sequenced input: PBMCs. These receptors came from a woman between 50 and 59 years old in good health and CMV-seropositive.

This clone showed up just once. J is TRBJ1-1 and V is TRBV9; D is undetermined. Germline V gene data show CDR1 as SGDLS and CDR2 as YYNGEE. The CDR3 spans 13 residues. The germline V and J ends were trimmed by 0 bases and 10 bases, with 13 bases remaining between them. DNA of the CDR3: TGTGCCAGCAGCGTAGACGCGTCCCGTACAGCTTTCTTT. Translated: CASSVDASRTAFF.

This chain joins TRBV28 and TRBJ1-2; TRBD1 is a possible D gene (5 bases). Trimming removed 7 bases at V and 5 bases at J, with 11 bases between. Germline V gene data show CDR1 as MDHEN and CDR2 as SYDVKM. The CDR3 sequence is 12 residues long. The CDR3 nucleotides read TGTGCCAGCACCGCGGGGGGGTATGGCTACACCTTC. This codes for CASTAGGYGYTF.

The V gene is TRBV30, the J gene TRBJ2-7; 9 bases are shared with TRBD1. Germline V gene sequence: CDR1 GTSNPN, CDR2 SVGIG (reference sequence). The junction had 9 bases not matched to a gene; V was cut back by 8 bases and J by 4 bases. This CDR3 has 13 residues. The CDR3 DNA is TGTGCCGGGGAAACAGGGGGCCGTTACGAGCAGTACTTC. It specifies CAGETGGRYEQYF.

The chain carries TRBV28 and TRBJ1-5, with 9 bases aligning to TRBD1. CDR1 and CDR2 from the germline V gene are MDHEN and SYDVKM. J was trimmed by 6 bases and V by 6 bases; bases with no gene match: 6. This CDR3 contains 14 residues. The DNA of the CDR3 is TGTGCCAGCAGGACAGGGGGATTTGGTCAGCCCCAGCATTTT. Amino acids: CASRTGGFGQPQHF.

V and J are TRBV7-7 and TRBJ1-3; D gene ambiguous. The CDR3 is made up of 11 amino acids. The V gene's germline CDR1 is SSHAT and CDR2 FNYEAQ (reference sequence). The CDR3 loop reads CASNSSNTIYF. The CDR3 DNA is TGTGCTAGTAACTCGTCAAACACCATATATTTT. The full variable domain, with the rest looked up from reference TRBV7-7 and TRBJ1-3, is GAGVSQSPRYKVTKRGQDVTLRCDPISSHATLYWYQQALGQGPEFLTYFNYEAQPDKSGLPSDRFSAERPEGSISTLTIQRTEQRDSAMYRCASNSSNTIYFGEGSWLTVV.

The V gene is TRBV29-1, the J gene TRBJ2-1, with TRBD2 matching 9 bases. J gave up 9 bases and V 4 bases, and 10 bases lay outside the gene matches. The CDR3 consists of 14 residues. Germline assignment: CDR1 SQVTM and CDR2 ANQGSEA. Written as DNA, the CDR3 is TGCAGCGTTGGGGCGGGGGGGCGTTTCGGTGAGCAGTTCTTC. Amino acid sequence: CSVGAGGRFGEQFF.

The chain recombines TRBV7-3 with TRBJ2-5; D perhaps matches TRBD2 (5 bases). The V end lost 1 base, the J end lost 5 bases, and 11 bases lay between the germline ends. Germline V CDR1 and CDR2: SGHTA, FQGTGA. This CDR3 is built from 14 residues. Here the CDR3 DNA reads TGTGCCAGCAGCTTAATGGCTAGCCAGGAGACCCAGTACTTC. Translated: CASSLMASQETQYF.

The J gene is TRBJ2-7, the V gene TRBV18; D call uncertain. This CDR3 is built from 13 residues. Germline CDR1 and CDR2: KGHSH and LQKENI. The V and J ends lost 1 base and 8 bases respectively, with 12 bases between them. The CDR3 here is CASSPLSSWQQYF. CDR3 coding DNA: TGTGCCAGCTCACCACTCAGTTCGTGGCAGCAGTACTTC.

The genes are TRBV10-3 and TRBJ2-5; 13 bases match TRBD2. This CDR3 has 14 residues. V gave up 6 bases and J gave up 4 bases; unmatched junction bases: 2. Germline values: CDR1 ENHRY, CDR2 SYGVKD. CDR3 sequence reads: CAISRTSGRETQYF. In DNA form, the CDR3 reads TGTGCCATCAGCAGGACTAGCGGGAGAGAGACCCAGTACTTC.

This clone was seen only a few times. The chain joins TRBV4-3 to TRBJ1-1, with TRBD1 identical over 7 bases. Trimming took 0 bases from V and 5 from J; bases not matched to a gene: 9. CDR1 and CDR2 from the germline V gene are LGHNA and YSLEER. This CDR3 has 16 residues. The CDR3 sequence is CASSQDMRQGRTEAFF. For the CDR3, the DNA is TGCGCCAGCAGCCAAGATATGAGACAGGGTAGGACTGAAGCTTTCTTT.

About this clone: A read error may account for a junction end that differs from germline. V gene TRBV28 combines with J gene TRBJ1-2; possibly TRBD1 for D (5 bases). The CDR3 totals 14 residues. Germline loops: CDR1 MDHEN, CDR2 SYDVKM. CDR3 sequence: CASSAMRGGYGYIF. The CDR3 bases are TGTGCCAGCAGTGCCATGAGGGGAGGATATGGCTACATCTTC.